These T cell receptor beta chains were read from a single sample in a study of tumor-infiltrating lymphocytes in localized non-small cell lung cancer. The method was immunoSEQ multiplex PCR; TCRdb's version includes in-frame clones alone and lacks a portion of them. Here the sample spans roughly 11,000 clones, around 84% being singletons. The sequenced material came from lung tumor tissue. All receptors come from a human donor with non-small cell lung cancer. CDR3s include the opening cysteine and the closing phenylalanine or tryptophan. D genes are given only for firm matches. For some rows the clone size is stated as once, few or many, or as a class when expanded; others skip it.

CDR3nt	CDR3aa	v_gene	j_gene	abundance	d_gene
TGTGCCACCAGCAGAGATCGGCTAGCCACAGATACGCAGTATTTT	CATSRDRLATDTQYF	TRBV15	TRBJ2-3	.	.
TGTGCCAGCAGCTTGAGGGGTCTTGGAAACACCATATATTTT	CASSLRGLGNTIYF	TRBV5-6	TRBJ1-3	.	.
TGTGCCAGCAGCTTAGGAGTGGCTGGGTTGGGAGGAAACACCATATATTTT	CASSLGVAGLGGNTIYF	TRBV13	TRBJ1-3	.	.
TGTGCCAGCAGCTCGAGCGGGGGGGCGAATACGCAGTATTTT	CASSSSGGANTQYF	TRBV7-9	TRBJ2-3	.	TRBD2
TGTGCCAGCAGCTTAGATCGGCGACTAGCGGGAGCAATGGATACGCAGTATTTT	CASSLDRRLAGAMDTQYF	TRBV11-2	TRBJ2-3	.	TRBD2
TGTGCCAGCAGCCAAGATCATCGACTAGCGGGAGATAATGAGCAGTTCTTC	CASSQDHRLAGDNEQFF	TRBV4-2	TRBJ2-1	.	TRBD2
TGTGCCAGCAGCTCGCCCCGAGAGCCGAAAGCTTTCTTT	CASSSPREPKAFF	TRBV7-9	TRBJ1-1	.	.
TGTGCCAGCAGCTCGCAGGGGGGGTACTCTGGAAACACCATATATTTT	CASSSQGGYSGNTIYF	TRBV6-6	TRBJ1-3	.	TRBD1
TGTGCCAGCAGTTCGACAGGGGGTAATGAAAAACTGTTTTTT	CASSSTGGNEKLFF	TRBV27	TRBJ1-4	.	TRBD1
TGTGCCAGCAGTCCGGCGGGCAGGGCGGGAACTGAAGCTTTCTTT	CASSPAGRAGTEAFF	TRBV28	TRBJ1-1	.	.
TGTGCCAGCAGTTTTAGGGGCAACTATGGCTACACCTTC	CASSFRGNYGYTF	TRBV28	TRBJ1-2	.	.
TGTGCCAGCAGCCTAGACAGGGGACCTCAAGAGACCCAGTACTTC	CASSLDRGPQETQYF	TRBV7-2	TRBJ2-5	.	TRBD1
TGTGCCAGCAGTTCCCCCGCCGGGACAGGGGGTAGCAATCAGCCCCAGCATTTT	CASSSPAGTGGSNQPQHF	TRBV7-2	TRBJ1-5	.	TRBD1
TGTGCCAGCAGCTTAGGGGGGGCGGGTGAAAAACTGTTTTTT	CASSLGGAGEKLFF	TRBV7-6	TRBJ1-4	.	.
TGTGCCAGTACCACCACGGGGGCCCCCAACACCGGGGAGCTGTTTTTT	CASTTTGAPNTGELFF	TRBV19	TRBJ2-2	.	.
TGCGCCAGCAGCCACCTGGGACTAGCGGAGCGCTCTGGGGCCAACGTCCTGACTTTC	CASSHLGLAERSGANVLTF	TRBV4-1	TRBJ2-6	.	TRBD2
TGTGCCACCAGCAGAGATCGTCAGGGATCGGGTGAGCAGTTCTTC	CATSRDRQGSGEQFF	TRBV15	TRBJ2-1	.	.
TGTGCCACCAGCAGAGATCGAGGGGCCAGGGGCTACACCTTC	CATSRDRGARGYTF	TRBV15	TRBJ1-2	once	.
TGTGCTAGTGGTTTGGCCGACAGGGGGGGTGAAAAACTGTTTTTT	CASGLADRGGEKLFF	TRBV12-5	TRBJ1-4	.	TRBD1
TGTGCCAGCAGGGATCTAGGAATTCCCGGGGAGCTGTTTTTT	CASRDLGIPGELFF	TRBV6-1	TRBJ2-2	.	.
TGTGCCAGCAGGCCAGGGACTGCCAATCAGCCCCAGCATTTT	CASRPGTANQPQHF	TRBV28	TRBJ1-5	.	.
TGTGCTAGTGGTTTGGGCCGGGACCTCTCTGAAGCTTTCTTT	CASGLGRDLSEAFF	TRBV12-5	TRBJ1-1	.	.
TGTGCCAGCAGCTTAGGGGGCTCCTACAATGAGCAGTTCTTC	CASSLGGSYNEQFF	TRBV5-6	TRBJ2-1	.	.
TGTGCCAGCAGCCCATGGGACAGGGCCCACGAGCAGTACTTC	CASSPWDRAHEQYF	TRBV9	TRBJ2-7	.	TRBD1
TGCGCCAGCAGCCTCAGACAGGGGGCCTTCGAGCAGTACTTC	CASSLRQGAFEQYF	TRBV4-1	TRBJ2-7	.	TRBD1
TGTGCCAGCAGGGTGTACGAGGGAGATGCCTACGAGCAGTACTTC	CASRVYEGDAYEQYF	TRBV27	TRBJ2-7	.	.
TGCGCCAGCAGCTTGGCCCCGGGACTAGCTCGCGAGCAGTACTTC	CASSLAPGLAREQYF	TRBV5-1	TRBJ2-7	.	TRBD2